This paragraph reports one T cell receptor beta chain. Its specificity is unknown. The sample belongs to a study of shared clonotypes between healthy human individuals. Study in general: Each donor contributed plates that comprised three CD4 naive, three CD4 memory, two CD8 naive and one CD8 memory.

CDR3 length equals 13 residues. Trimming shortened V by 3 bases and J by 6 bases, and 9 bases separated the two germline ends. Germline V gene data show CDR1 as SNHLY and CDR2 as FYNNEI. The investigators split CD4+ cells into a CD45RA+ naive subset and a CD45RA-negative memory subset. Assay used: immunoSEQ multiplex PCR; TCRdb lists only in-frame clones, some missing. The sample carries some 2,400,000 clones, 95% recorded once. General study points: Generally, naive subsets (rather than memory subsets) showed larger estimated richness. Apart from blood, nothing was sampled; tissue repertoires likely differ.

The source material was naive CD4+ T cells sorted from blood. Sample subset: CD45RA+ positively selected. The chain joins TRBV2 to TRBJ1-5; D gene ambiguous. This sequence was found in a man aged 18 to 30 in good health. This CDR3 reads CASSERQIQPQHF. The CDR3 region has the DNA TGTGCCAGCAGTGAGCGGCAGATTCAGCCCCAGCATTTT. Complete variable domain (other parts from reference TRBV2 and TRBJ1-5): EPEVTQTPSHQVTQMGQEVILRCVPISNHLYFYWYRQILGQKVEFLVSFYNNEISEKSEIFDDQFSVERPDGSNFTLKIRSTKLEDSAMYFCASSERQIQPQHFGDGTRLSIL.